This TCR beta chain originates from a study of CD8+ T cells in alopecia areata. Study-wide context: Severity among treated patients was scored by the percentage of scalp area affected.

Isolated RNA was reverse transcribed into cDNA used as the sequencing template. Repertoires were generated with immunoSEQ multiplex PCR, while TCRdb's copy carries only in-frame clones and drops some. The table records about 110,000 clones, around three fifths of them present only once. Remarks on this clone: No antigen is known for it.

The CDR3 contains 14 residues. The germline V and J ends were trimmed by 3 bases and 7 bases, with 13 bases remaining between them. Germline loops: CDR1 KGHSH, CDR2 LQKENI. Treatment in this sample: oral pan-JAK inhibitor, 5-10 mg twice daily. Broader study findings: When scalp samples are sequenced, resident alphabeta T cells of normal skin are also captured.

Sequences were derived from CD4+ T cells sorted from blood, sampled at week 24, from a patient treated with tofacitinib. V and J are TRBV18 and TRBJ1-5; TRBD1 might be the D (6 bases). The sequence was obtained from a human donor with alopecia areata. The CDR3 DNA reads TGTGCCAGCTCACCGGGGGCAAGGCAACAGCCCCAGCATTTT. It translates to CASSPGARQQPQHF.